The clone carrying this TCR beta chain was seen a handful of times. Its specificity is unknown. Germline V lookup: CDR1 MRHNA, CDR2 SNTAGT. The CDR3 consists of 13 residues. The germline V and J ends were trimmed by 0 bases and 2 bases, with 5 bases remaining between them. The library was made from cDNA and included unique molecular identifiers. Yield was some 540,000 cDNA molecules from around 0.96 to 9.9 million T cells. TCRdb independently ran MiXCR on the PCR reads; one entry per CDR3 protein. The data contain about 570,000 distinct CDR3 sequences, roughly 34% of them singletons. This sample was taken from a study of post-analysis software for immune sequencing data. Across the study: Several disease courses (relapsing-remitting, secondary progressive and progressive-relapsing) of multiple sclerosis were included. Study findings and constraints: With TRBV5-6, TRBV5-1 and TRBV20-1 included, roughly five TRBV segments were more frequent in patients than in controls. F measure clustering grouped samples strongly by preparation batch. The study found significantly lower normalized Chao1 diversity in multiple sclerosis patients than in controls.

Sequencing was done on a sample of blood. This chain uses TRBV6-4 with TRBJ2-7; D gene ambiguous. This clonotype was obtained from a girl younger than 18 with multiple sclerosis. The CDR3 DNA sequence: TGTGCCAGCAGTGACTCCGACCCCTACGAGCAGTACTTC. Translation: CASSDSDPYEQYF.